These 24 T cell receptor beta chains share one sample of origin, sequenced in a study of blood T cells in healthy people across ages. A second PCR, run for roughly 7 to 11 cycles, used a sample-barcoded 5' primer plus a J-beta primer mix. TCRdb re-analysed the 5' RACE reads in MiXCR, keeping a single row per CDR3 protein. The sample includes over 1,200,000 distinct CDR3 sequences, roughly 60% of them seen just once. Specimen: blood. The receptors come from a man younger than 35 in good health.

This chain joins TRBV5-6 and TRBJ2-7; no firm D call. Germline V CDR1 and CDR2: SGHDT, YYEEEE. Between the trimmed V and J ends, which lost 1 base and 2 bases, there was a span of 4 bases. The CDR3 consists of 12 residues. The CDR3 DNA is TGTGCCAGCAGCTTGTGGACCTACGAGCAGTACTTC. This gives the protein CASSLWTYEQYF.

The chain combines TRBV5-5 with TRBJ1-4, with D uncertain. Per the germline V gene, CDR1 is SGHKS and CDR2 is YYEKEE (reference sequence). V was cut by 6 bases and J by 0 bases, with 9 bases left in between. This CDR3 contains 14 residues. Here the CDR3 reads CASTMTTTNEKLFF. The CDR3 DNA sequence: TGTGCCAGCACCATGACTACAACTAATGAAAAACTGTTTTTT.

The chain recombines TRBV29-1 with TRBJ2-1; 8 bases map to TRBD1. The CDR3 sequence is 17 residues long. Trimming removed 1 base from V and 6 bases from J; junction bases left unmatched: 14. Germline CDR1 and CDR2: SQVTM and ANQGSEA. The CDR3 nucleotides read TGCAGCGTTGAAGCTGACGGGGGACAGGAGGTGAGCAATGAGCAGTTCTTC. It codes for CSVEADGGQEVSNEQFF.

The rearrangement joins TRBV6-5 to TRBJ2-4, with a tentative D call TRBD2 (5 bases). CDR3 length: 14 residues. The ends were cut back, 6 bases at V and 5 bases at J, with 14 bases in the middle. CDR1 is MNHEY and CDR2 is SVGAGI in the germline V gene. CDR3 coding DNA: TGTGCCAGCAGGGAGGACTTTAGCCAAAACATTCAGTACTTC. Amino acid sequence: CASREDFSQNIQYF.

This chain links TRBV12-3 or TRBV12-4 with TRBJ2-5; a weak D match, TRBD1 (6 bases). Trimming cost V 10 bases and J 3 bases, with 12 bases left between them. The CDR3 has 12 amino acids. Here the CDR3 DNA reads TGTGCCATCCGACAGGAGGAAGAGACCCAGTACTTC. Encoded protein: CAIRQEEETQYF.

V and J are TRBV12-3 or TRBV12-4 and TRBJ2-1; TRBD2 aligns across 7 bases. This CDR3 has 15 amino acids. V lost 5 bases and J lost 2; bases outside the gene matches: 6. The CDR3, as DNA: TGTGCCAGCAGTCCTAGCGGCAACCCCTACAATGAGCAGTTCTTC. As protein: CASSPSGNPYNEQFF.

The CDR3 region has the DNA TGTGCCAGCAGCTCGTCTAGCGGAATGGGCAATGAGCAGTTCTTC. This codes for CASSSSSGMGNEQFF. The chain links TRBV7-9 to TRBJ2-1, with 7 positions matching TRBD2. Trimming at V came to 4 bases and at J to 6 bases, leaving 9 bases not matched to a gene. This CDR3 contains 15 residues. Germline V CDR1 and CDR2: SEHNR, FQNEAQ (reference sequence).

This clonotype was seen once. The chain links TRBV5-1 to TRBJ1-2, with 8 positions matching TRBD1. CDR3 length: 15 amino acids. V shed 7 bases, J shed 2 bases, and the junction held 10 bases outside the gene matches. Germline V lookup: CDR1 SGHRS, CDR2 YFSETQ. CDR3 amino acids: CASSSLGQGNYGYTF. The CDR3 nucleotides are TGCGCCAGCTCCTCTCTTGGACAGGGAAACTATGGCTACACCTTC.

As DNA, the CDR3 is TGCAGTGCTAGAGGGATGTCGGGGGAGCCCTATTACGAGCAGTACTTC. This gives the protein CSARGMSGEPYYEQYF. The rearrangement links TRBV20-1 to TRBJ2-7; perhaps TRBD2 as D (6 bases). V shed 1 base and J shed 4 bases, with 20 bases lying between them. Germline V gene sequence: CDR1 DFQATT, CDR2 SNEGSKA (reference sequence). CDR3 length: 16 amino acids.

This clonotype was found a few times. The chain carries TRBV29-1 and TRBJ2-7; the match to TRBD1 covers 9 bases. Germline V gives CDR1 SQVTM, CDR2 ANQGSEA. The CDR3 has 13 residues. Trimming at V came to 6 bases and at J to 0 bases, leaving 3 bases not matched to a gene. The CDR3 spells CSVGTGTSYEQYF. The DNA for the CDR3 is TGCAGCGTGGGGACAGGGACCTCCTACGAGCAGTACTTC.

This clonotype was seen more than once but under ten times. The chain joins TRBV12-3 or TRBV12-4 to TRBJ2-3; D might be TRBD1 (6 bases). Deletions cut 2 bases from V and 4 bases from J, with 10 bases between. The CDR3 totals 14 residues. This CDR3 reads CASSLRGSADTQYF. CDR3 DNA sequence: TGTGCCAGCAGTTTAAGGGGGAGCGCAGATACGCAGTATTTT.

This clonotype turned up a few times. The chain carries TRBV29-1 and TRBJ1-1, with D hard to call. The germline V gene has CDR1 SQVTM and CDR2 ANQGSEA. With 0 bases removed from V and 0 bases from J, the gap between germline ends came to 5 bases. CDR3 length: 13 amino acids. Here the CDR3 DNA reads TGCAGCGTTGAAGATAGGGTGAACACTGAAGCTTTCTTT. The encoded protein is CSVEDRVNTEAFF.

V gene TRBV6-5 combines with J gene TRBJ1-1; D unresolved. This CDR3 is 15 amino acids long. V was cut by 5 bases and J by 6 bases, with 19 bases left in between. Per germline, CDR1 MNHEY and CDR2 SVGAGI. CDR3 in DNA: TGTGCCAGCAGTCCGCCTACAGATTCAGGCGCTGAAGCTTTCTTT. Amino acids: CASSPPTDSGAEAFF.

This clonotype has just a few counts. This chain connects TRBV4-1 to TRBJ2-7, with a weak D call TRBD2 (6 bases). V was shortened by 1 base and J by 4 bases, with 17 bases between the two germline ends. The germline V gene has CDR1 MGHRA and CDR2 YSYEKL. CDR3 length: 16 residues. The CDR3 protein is CASSQVGAGLGYEQYF. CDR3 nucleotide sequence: TGCGCCAGCAGCCAAGTTGGGGCGGGACTTGGGTACGAGCAGTACTTC.

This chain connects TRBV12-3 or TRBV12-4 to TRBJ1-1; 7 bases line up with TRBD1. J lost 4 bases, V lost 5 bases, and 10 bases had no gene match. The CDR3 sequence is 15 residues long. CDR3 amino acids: CASSPSTGLSTEAFF. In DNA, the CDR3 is TGTGCCAGCAGTCCCTCGACAGGGTTGTCCACTGAAGCTTTCTTT.

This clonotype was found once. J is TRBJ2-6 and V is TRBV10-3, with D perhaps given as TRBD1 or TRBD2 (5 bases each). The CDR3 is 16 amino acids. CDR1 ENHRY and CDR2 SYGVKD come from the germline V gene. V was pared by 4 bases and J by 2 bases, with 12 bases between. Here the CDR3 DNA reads TGTGCCATCAGTGGGGACGAGGATGCTGGGGCCAACGTCCTGACTTTC. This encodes CAISGDEDAGANVLTF.

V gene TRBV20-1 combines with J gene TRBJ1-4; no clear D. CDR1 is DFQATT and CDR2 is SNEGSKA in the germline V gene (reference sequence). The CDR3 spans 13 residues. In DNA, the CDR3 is TGCAGCGCCCCATGGGAGACCTCGGAAAAACTGTTTTTT. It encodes CSAPWETSEKLFF.

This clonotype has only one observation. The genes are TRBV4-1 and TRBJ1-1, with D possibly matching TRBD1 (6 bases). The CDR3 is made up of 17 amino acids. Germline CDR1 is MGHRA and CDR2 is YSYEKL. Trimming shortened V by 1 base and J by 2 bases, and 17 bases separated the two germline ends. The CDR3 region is CASSQGQGTGGNTEAFF. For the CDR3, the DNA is TGCGCCAGCAGCCAAGGTCAGGGGACGGGGGGCAACACTGAAGCTTTCTTT.

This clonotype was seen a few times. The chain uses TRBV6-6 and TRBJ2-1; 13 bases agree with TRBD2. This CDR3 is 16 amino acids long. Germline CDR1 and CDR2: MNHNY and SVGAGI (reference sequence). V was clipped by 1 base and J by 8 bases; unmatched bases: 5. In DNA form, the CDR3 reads TGTGCCAGCAGTTACTTCCGGACTAGCGGGAGCCATGAGCAGTTCTTC. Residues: CASSYFRTSGSHEQFF.

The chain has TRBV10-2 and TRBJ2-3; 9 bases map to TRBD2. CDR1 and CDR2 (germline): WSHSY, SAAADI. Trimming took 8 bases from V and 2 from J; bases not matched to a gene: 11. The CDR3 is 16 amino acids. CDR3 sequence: CASVLFSGGFTDTQYF. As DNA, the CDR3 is TGCGCCAGCGTCCTTTTTAGCGGGGGATTCACAGATACGCAGTATTTT.

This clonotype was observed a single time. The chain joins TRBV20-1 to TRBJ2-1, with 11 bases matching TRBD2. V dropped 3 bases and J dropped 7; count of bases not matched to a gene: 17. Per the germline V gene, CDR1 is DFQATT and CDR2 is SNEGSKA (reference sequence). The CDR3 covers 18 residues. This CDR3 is CSASPGGTSGRKWNEQFF. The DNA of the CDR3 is TGCAGTGCTAGCCCGGGGGGAACTAGCGGGAGAAAGTGGAATGAGCAGTTCTTC.

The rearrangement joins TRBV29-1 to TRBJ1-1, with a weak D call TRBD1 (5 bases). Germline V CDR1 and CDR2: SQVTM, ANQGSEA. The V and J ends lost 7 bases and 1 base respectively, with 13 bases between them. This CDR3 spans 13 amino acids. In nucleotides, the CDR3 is TGCAGCGCCCTGACAGACCAGAACACTGAAGCTTTCTTT. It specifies CSALTDQNTEAFF.

The CDR3 bases are TGTGCCAGCAGCTTAGTTCAGGGTGAAGCTTTCTTT. It is translated as CASSLVQGEAFF. The chain is built from TRBV7-9 and TRBJ1-1; D is perhaps TRBD1 (5 bases). Trimming removed 1 base from V and 7 bases from J, with 7 bases in between. The CDR3 runs 12 residues. The germline V gene encodes CDR1 SEHNR and CDR2 FQNEAQ (reference sequence).

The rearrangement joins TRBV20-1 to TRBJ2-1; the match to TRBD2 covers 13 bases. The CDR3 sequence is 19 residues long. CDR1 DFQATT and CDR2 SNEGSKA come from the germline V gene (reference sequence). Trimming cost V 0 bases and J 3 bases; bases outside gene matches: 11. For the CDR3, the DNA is TGCAGTGCTAGAGACCAACTACTAGCGGGAGGGCCCATCTACAATGAGCAGTTCTTC. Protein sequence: CSARDQLLAGGPIYNEQFF.